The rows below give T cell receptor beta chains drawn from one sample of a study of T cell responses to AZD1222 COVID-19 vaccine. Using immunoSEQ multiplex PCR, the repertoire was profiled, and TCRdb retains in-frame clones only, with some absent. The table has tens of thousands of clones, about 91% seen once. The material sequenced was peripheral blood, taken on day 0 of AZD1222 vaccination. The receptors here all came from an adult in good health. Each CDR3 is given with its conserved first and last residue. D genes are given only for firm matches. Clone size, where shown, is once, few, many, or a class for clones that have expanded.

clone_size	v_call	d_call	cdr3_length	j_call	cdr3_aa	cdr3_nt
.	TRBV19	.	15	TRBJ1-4	CASSIGDSNNEKLFF	TGTGCCAGTAGTATAGGAGACAGCAATAATGAAAAACTGTTTTTT
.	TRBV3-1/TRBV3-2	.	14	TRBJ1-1	CASSQGHGGTEAFF	TGTGCCAGCAGCCAAGGACATGGGGGGACTGAAGCTTTCTTT
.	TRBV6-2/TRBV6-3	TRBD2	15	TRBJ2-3	CASSLSGRGTDTQYF	TGTGCCAGCAGCCTCAGCGGGAGAGGTACAGATACGCAGTATTTT
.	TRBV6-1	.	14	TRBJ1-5	CASSEWTGNQPQHF	TGTGCCAGCAGTGAGTGGACGGGCAATCAGCCCCAGCATTTT
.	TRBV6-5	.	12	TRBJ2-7	CASSAGPSVQYF	TGTGCCAGCAGCGCGGGACCGTCGGTGCAGTACTTC
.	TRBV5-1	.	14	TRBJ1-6	CASATSLGDSPLHF	TGCGCCAGCGCCACCAGCCTAGGGGATTCACCCCTCCACTTT
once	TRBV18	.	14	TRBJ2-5	CASSPSAGSETQYF	TGTGCCAGCTCACCCTCTGCGGGTAGTGAGACCCAGTACTTC
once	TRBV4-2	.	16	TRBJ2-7	CASSLRRDPSNYEQYF	TGTGCCAGCAGCCTAAGAAGGGACCCCTCGAACTACGAGCAGTACTTC
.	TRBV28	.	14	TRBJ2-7	CASSFGLSDAEQYF	TGTGCCAGCAGTTTTGGTCTGTCTGATGCCGAGCAGTACTTC
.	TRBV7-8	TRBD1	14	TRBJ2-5	CASSFQGVQETQYF	TGTGCCAGCAGTTTTCAGGGGGTCCAAGAGACCCAGTACTTC
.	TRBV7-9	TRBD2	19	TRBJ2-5	CASSSTSGLAGGLWETQYF	TGTGCCAGCAGCTCAACAAGCGGACTAGCGGGGGGGCTATGGGAGACCCAGTACTTC
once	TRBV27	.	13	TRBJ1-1	CASKGGQLTEAFF	TGTGCCAGCAAGGGCGGGCAGCTCACTGAAGCTTTCTTT
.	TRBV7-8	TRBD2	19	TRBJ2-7	CASSRIPLTSSGGAYEQYF	TGTGCCAGCAGCCGAATACCTCTAACCTCTAGCGGGGGGGCTTACGAGCAGTACTTC
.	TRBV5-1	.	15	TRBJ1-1	CASSPPRAMNTEAFF	TGCGCCAGCAGCCCTCCCAGGGCCATGAACACTGAAGCTTTCTTT
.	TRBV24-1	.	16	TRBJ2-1	CATSDSLAKSYNEQFF	TGTGCCACCAGTGATTCTCTAGCCAAGTCCTACAATGAGCAGTTCTTC
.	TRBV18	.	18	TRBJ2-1	CASSPGPGAPSSYNEQFF	TGTGCCAGCTCACCCGGACCGGGAGCGCCGAGCTCCTACAATGAGCAGTTCTTC
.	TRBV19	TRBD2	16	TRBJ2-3	CASSFGLAGVSDTQYF	TGTGCCAGTAGTTTTGGACTAGCGGGAGTGTCAGATACGCAGTATTTT
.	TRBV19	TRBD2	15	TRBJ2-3	CASSILAGGVDTQYF	TGTGCCAGTAGTATACTAGCGGGAGGGGTAGATACGCAGTATTTT
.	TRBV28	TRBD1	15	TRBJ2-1	CASQRNRGSYNEQFF	TGTGCCAGCCAAAGGAACAGGGGGTCCTACAATGAGCAGTTCTTC
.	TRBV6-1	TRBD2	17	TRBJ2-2	CASSVGAAGGNTGELFF	TGTGCCAGCAGTGTCGGTGCTGCGGGAGGGAACACCGGGGAGCTGTTTTTT
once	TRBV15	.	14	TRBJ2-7	CATSREVRSYEQYF	TGTGCCACCAGCAGAGAGGTCAGGTCCTACGAGCAGTACTTC
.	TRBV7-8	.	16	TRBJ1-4	CASSALVGVESEKLFF	TGTGCCAGCAGCGCCCTAGTTGGGGTGGAAAGTGAAAAACTGTTTTTT
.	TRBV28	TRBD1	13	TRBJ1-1	CASPGTVNTEAFF	TGTGCCAGTCCCGGGACAGTGAACACTGAAGCTTTCTTT
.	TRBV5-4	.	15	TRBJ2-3	CASSTGTPSTDTQYF	TGTGCCAGCAGCACCGGTACCCCCAGCACAGATACGCAGTATTTT
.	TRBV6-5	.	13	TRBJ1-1	CASSPRSLPEAFF	TGTGCCAGCAGTCCTAGATCACTACCCGAAGCTTTCTTT
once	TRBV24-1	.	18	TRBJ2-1	CATSPPRAGDSSYNEQFF	TGTGCCACCAGCCCACCTCGGGCGGGTGATAGCTCCTACAATGAGCAGTTCTTC
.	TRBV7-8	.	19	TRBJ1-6	CASSFVWESAKNGGSPLHF	TGTGCCAGCAGCTTCGTTTGGGAGAGCGCTAAAAACGGGGGTTCACCCCTCCACTTT
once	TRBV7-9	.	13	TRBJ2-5	CASRAVRLETQYF	TGTGCCAGCAGGGCGGTCCGTTTGGAGACCCAGTACTTC
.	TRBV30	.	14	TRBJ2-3	CAWSWDRVTDTQYF	TGTGCCTGGAGCTGGGATCGGGTCACAGATACGCAGTATTTT
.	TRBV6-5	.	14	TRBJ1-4	CASSYGAANEKLFF	TGTGCCAGCAGTTACGGGGCGGCTAATGAAAAACTGTTTTTT
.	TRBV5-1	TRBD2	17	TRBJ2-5	CASSPAGTSSRRETQYF	TGCGCCAGCAGCCCCGCCGGGACTAGTAGTCGGAGAGAGACCCAGTACTTC
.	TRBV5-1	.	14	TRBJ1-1	CASRPQGQNTEAFF	TGCGCCAGCAGACCCCAGGGGCAGAACACTGAAGCTTTCTTT
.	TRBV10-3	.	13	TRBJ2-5	CAISESREETQYF	TGTGCCATCAGTGAGTCACGGGAAGAGACCCAGTACTTC
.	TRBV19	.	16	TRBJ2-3	CASSIWAEVRTDTQYF	TGTGCCAGTAGTATTTGGGCGGAGGTTCGCACAGATACGCAGTATTTT
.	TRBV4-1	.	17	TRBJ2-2	CASSQDLRSSNTGELFF	TGCGCCAGCAGCCAAGATCTAAGGAGTTCGAACACCGGGGAGCTGTTTTTT
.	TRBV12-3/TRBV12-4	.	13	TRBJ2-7	CASSLELNYEQYF	TGTGCCAGCAGTTTAGAGTTAAACTACGAGCAGTACTTC
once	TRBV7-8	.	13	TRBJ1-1	CASSLSLPTEAFF	TGTGCCAGCAGCTTATCACTCCCCACTGAAGCTTTCTTT
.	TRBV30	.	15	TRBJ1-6	CAWSGLTGPDSPLHF	TGTGCCTGGAGTGGGTTGACAGGCCCTGACTCACCCCTCCACTTT
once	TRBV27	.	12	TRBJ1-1	CASRAGAAEAFF	TGTGCCAGCAGGGCCGGGGCGGCTGAAGCTTTCTTT
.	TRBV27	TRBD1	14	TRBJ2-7	CASSFRDRDYEQYF	TGTGCCAGCAGTTTCCGGGACAGGGACTACGAGCAGTACTTC
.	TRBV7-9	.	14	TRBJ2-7	CASNSVGIDYEQYF	TGTGCCAGCAACTCAGTTGGGATCGACTACGAGCAGTACTTC
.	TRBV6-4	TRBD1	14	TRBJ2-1	CASSDSQGGNEQFF	TGTGCCAGCAGTGACTCACAGGGGGGCAATGAGCAGTTCTTC
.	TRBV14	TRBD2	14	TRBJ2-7	CASSQRGGTHEQYF	TGTGCCAGCAGCCAGCGGGGGGGTACCCACGAGCAGTACTTC
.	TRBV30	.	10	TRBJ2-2	CAWSTGELFF	TGTGCCTGGAGTACCGGGGAGCTGTTTTTT
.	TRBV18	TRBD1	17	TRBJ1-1	CASSRTGTAKGDTEAFF	TGTGCCAGCTCCAGGACAGGGACTGCGAAAGGGGACACTGAAGCTTTCTTT
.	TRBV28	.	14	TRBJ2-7	CASSLYEGIGEQYF	TGTGCCAGCAGTTTATATGAGGGAATTGGCGAGCAGTACTTC
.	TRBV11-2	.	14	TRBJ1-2	CASSLNVANYGYTF	TGTGCCAGCAGCCTAAACGTAGCTAACTATGGCTACACCTTC
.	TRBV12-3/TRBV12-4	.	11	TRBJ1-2	CASSPGHGYTF	TGTGCCAGCAGTCCTGGGCATGGCTACACCTTC
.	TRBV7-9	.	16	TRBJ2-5	CASSPRPLEFQETQYF	TGTGCCAGCAGCCCCCGGCCCTTGGAATTCCAAGAGACCCAGTACTTC
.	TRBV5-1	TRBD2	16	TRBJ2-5	CASSSAPSGSGETQYF	TGCGCCAGCAGCTCGGCCCCTAGCGGGAGCGGGGAGACCCAGTACTTC
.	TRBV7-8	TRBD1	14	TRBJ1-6	CASKNDRVANPLHF	TGTGCCAGCAAAAATGACAGGGTGGCGAACCCCCTCCACTTT
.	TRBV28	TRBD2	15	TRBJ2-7	CASSSSGGYSYEQYF	TGTGCCAGCAGTTCGAGCGGGGGATACTCCTACGAGCAGTACTTC
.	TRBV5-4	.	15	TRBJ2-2	CASSFGRGSTGELFF	TGTGCCAGCAGCTTTGGAAGAGGAAGCACCGGGGAGCTGTTTTTT
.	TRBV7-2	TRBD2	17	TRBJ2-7	CASSFGLAGVLVYEQYF	TGTGCCAGCAGCTTCGGACTAGCGGGAGTGCTAGTCTACGAGCAGTACTTC
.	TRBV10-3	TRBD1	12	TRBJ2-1	CAISGQGHEQFF	TGTGCCATCAGTGGACAGGGGCATGAGCAGTTCTTC
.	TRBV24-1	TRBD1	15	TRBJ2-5	CATSDQGQGRETQYF	TGTGCCACCAGTGACCAGGGACAGGGGAGGGAGACCCAGTACTTC
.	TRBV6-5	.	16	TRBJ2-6	CASSYSGSTGANVLTF	TGTGCCAGCAGTTACTCGGGATCCACTGGGGCCAACGTCCTGACTTTC
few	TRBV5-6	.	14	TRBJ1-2	CATKGGSGVGGYTF	TGTGCCACCAAGGGGGGATCGGGCGTTGGGGGCTACACCTTC
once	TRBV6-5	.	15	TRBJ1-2	CASSYFGGSNYGYTF	TGTGCCAGCAGTTACTTCGGGGGTAGCAATTATGGCTACACCTTC